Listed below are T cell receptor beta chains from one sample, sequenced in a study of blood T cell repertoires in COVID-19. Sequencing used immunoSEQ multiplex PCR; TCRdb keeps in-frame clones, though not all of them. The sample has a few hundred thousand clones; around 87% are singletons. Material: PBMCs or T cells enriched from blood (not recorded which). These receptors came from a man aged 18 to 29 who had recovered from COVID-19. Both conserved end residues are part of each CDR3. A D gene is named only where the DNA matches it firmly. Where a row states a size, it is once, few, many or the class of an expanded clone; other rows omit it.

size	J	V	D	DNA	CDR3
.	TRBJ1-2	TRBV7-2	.	TGTGCCAGCAGCTTAGCGCTCGACAGCCTCTATGGCTACACCTTC	CASSLALDSLYGYTF
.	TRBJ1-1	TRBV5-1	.	TGCGCCAGCAGCTTGGACTCCCCGAACACTGAAGCTTTCTTT	CASSLDSPNTEAFF
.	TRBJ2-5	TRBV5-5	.	TGTGCCAGCAGCCTGAGGGAGACCCAGTACTTC	CASSLRETQYF
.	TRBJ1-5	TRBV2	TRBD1	TGTGCCAGCAACCTAGGAGGGGGCAGCGTTCAGCCCCAGCATTTT	CASNLGGGSVQPQHF
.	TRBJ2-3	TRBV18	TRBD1	TGTGCCAGCTCACCACGGACAGGGGGCGGCACAGATACGCAGTATTTT	CASSPRTGGGTDTQYF
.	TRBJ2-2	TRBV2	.	TGTGCCAGCAGGGGAGGAGTTAACACCGGGGAGCTGTTTTTT	CASRGGVNTGELFF
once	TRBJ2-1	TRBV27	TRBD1	TGTGCCAGCAGCCCCCCCGGACAGGGACGAAATGAGCAGTTCTTC	CASSPPGQGRNEQFF
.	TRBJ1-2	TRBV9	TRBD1	TGTGCCAGCAAAAGAGGGGGCGACTATGGCTACACCTTC	CASKRGGDYGYTF
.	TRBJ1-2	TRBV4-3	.	TGCGCCAGCAGCCAAGACCAATCCTATGGCTACACCTTC	CASSQDQSYGYTF
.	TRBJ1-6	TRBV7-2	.	TGTGCCAGCAGCTTCCAGGGAGGGCAATCACCCCTCCACTTT	CASSFQGGQSPLHF
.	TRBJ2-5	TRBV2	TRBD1	TGTGCCAGCCGGAAGGGGAAGACAGGGGTGCACTACCAAGAGACCCAGTACTTC	CASRKGKTGVHYQETQYF
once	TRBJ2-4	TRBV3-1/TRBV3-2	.	TGTGCCAGCAGCCAACTAGATGGCAAAAACATTCAGTACTTC	CASSQLDGKNIQYF
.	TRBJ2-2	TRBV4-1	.	TGCGCCAGCAGCCAAGGGGTCAGGGGCGACACCGGGGAGCTGTTTTTT	CASSQGVRGDTGELFF
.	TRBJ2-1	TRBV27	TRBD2	TGTGCCAGCACCGATAGCGGGGGGCCGAACAATGAGCAGTTCTTC	CASTDSGGPNNEQFF
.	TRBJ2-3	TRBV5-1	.	TGCGCCAGCAGCTGGAACGTTTATAGCGATACGCAGTATTTT	CASSWNVYSDTQYF
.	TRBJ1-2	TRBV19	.	TGTGCCAGTAGTCCGCCCGGGAGTTACCAGAACTATGGCTACACCTTC	CASSPPGSYQNYGYTF
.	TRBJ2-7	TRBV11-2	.	TGTGCCAGCAGCCGCAGAGGGTCCTACGAGCAGTACTTC	CASSRRGSYEQYF
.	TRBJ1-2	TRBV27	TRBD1	TGTGCCAGCAGTGTGACAGGGGGCTTTAACTATGGCTACACCTTC	CASSVTGGFNYGYTF
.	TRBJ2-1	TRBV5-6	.	TGTGCCAGCAGCTTGGTGGTAGGGGGTGGCAATGAGCAGTTCTTC	CASSLVVGGGNEQFF
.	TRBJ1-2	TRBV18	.	TGTGCCAGCTCACCCGGGACACGGGGGGATGGCTACACCTTC	CASSPGTRGDGYTF
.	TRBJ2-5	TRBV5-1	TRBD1	TGCGCCAGCGGCACAGGGGGCGGAGAGACCCAGTACTTC	CASGTGGGETQYF
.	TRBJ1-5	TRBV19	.	TGTGCCAGTAGTTCCCCGGGGGGCCCTAATCAGCCCCAGCATTTT	CASSSPGGPNQPQHF